This T cell receptor beta chain originates from a study of blood T cell repertoires in COVID-19. J was trimmed by 5 bases and V by 2 bases; bases with no gene match: 2. The CDR3 is 13 amino acids. TCRdb keeps only in-frame clones here, not all; method: immunoSEQ multiplex PCR. The profile covers around 300,000 clones, with approximately 80% appearing a single time and around 3.7% taken by the ten largest. The chain employs TRBV12-3 or TRBV12-4 and TRBJ1-1; TRBD1 matches at 7 bases. This TCR was sampled from a woman between 50 and 59 years old with active or convalescent COVID-19. Material for sequencing was peripheral blood. CDR3 sequence (DNA): TGTGCCAGCAGTTTAAGGGGACAGACTGAAGCTTTCTTT. It translates to CASSLRGQTEAFF.